The 14 T cell receptor beta chains below were found in one sample sequenced in a study of cytomegalovirus exposure and HLA in healthy donors. Both 60 Vbeta primers and 13 Jbeta primers went into the PCR. Sequencing was performed with immunoSEQ multiplex PCR; in TCRdb, only in-frame clones are kept and a portion is missing. The sample shows tens of thousands of clones, under 80% of them seen only once. The source material was PBMCs. All receptors derive from a man aged 35 to 55 in good health and CMV-seronegative.

This chain's CDR3 is CASSLASTGNSPLHF. The CDR3 DNA sequence: TGTGCCAGCAGCTTAGCCTCGACAGGGAATTCACCCCTCCACTTT. The gene calls are TRBV11-1 and TRBJ1-6; 7 nucleotides align to TRBD1. Trimming cost V 0 bases and J 7 bases; bases outside gene matches: 3. Germline assignment: CDR1 SGHAT and CDR2 FQDESV (reference sequence). This CDR3 is built from 15 residues. Full variable domain (rest looked up from reference TRBV11-1 and TRBJ1-6): EAEVAQSPRYKITEKSQAVAFWCDPISGHATLYWYRQILGQGPELLVQFQDESVVDDSQLPKDRFSAERLKGVDSTLKIQPAELGDSAMYLCASSLASTGNSPLHFGNGTRLTVT.

V and J are TRBV5-1 and TRBJ1-2; tentative D call: TRBD1 (6 bases). CDR3 length: 13 amino acids. V was trimmed by 4 bases and J by 1 base, leaving 8 bases between them. The V gene's germline CDR1 is SGHRS and CDR2 YFSETQ. CDR3 in amino acids: CASSVQGNYGYTF. The CDR3, as DNA: TGCGCCAGCAGCGTACAGGGTAACTATGGCTACACCTTC.

J is TRBJ1-1 and V is TRBV28; TRBD1 matches at 7 bases. V shed 3 bases, J shed 5 bases, and the junction held 0 bases outside the gene matches. This CDR3 region has 12 residues. Germline V lookup: CDR1 MDHEN, CDR2 SYDVKM. The CDR3 here is CASSLGQTEAFF. Here the CDR3 DNA reads TGTGCCAGCAGTTTGGGACAGACTGAAGCTTTCTTT.

The chain uses TRBV5-5 and TRBJ2-2, with 7 bases identical to TRBD1. The germline CDR1 and CDR2 sequences are SGHKS and YYEKEE (reference sequence). With 4 bases clipped from V and 2 bases from J, the junction kept 5 bases outside the gene matches. CDR3 length: 15 amino acids. The CDR3 bases are TGTGCCAGCAGCGCCGGGACAGTCAACACCGGGGAGCTGTTTTTT. Translation gives CASSAGTVNTGELFF. Variable domain in full (rest from reference TRBV5-5 and TRBJ2-2): DAGVTQSPTHLIKTRGQQVTLRCSPISGHKSVSWYQQVLGQGPQFIFQYYEKEERGRGNFPDRFSARQFPNYSSELNVNALLLGDSALYLCASSAGTVNTGELFFGEGSRLTVL.

The chain employs TRBV15 and TRBJ2-7, with a possible D match to TRBD2 (6 bases). CDR1 LNHNV and CDR2 YYDKDF come from the germline V gene (reference sequence). Between the trimmed V and J ends, which lost 3 bases and 4 bases, there was a span of 19 bases. The CDR3 runs to 16 residues. CDR3 in amino acids: CATSSARGDSSYEQYF. CDR3 bases: TGTGCCACCAGCAGTGCCCGAGGGGACTCCTCTTACGAGCAGTACTTC.

The genes are TRBV5-1 and TRBJ2-1, with a tentative D call TRBD1 (5 bases). Between the trimmed V and J ends, which lost 0 bases and 12 bases, there was a span of 13 bases. Germline V gives CDR1 SGHRS, CDR2 YFSETQ. The CDR3 is 13 residues long. The CDR3 DNA sequence: TGCGCCAGCAGCTTGGATCAGGGCCGGCGGCAGTTCTTC. Its protein product is CASSLDQGRRQFF.

J is TRBJ2-1 and V is TRBV5-1; D gene unclear. Germline CDR1 reads SGHRS; CDR2 reads YFSETQ. The length of the CDR3 is 13 residues. V lost 2 bases, J lost 7 bases, and 10 bases lay in between. DNA for the CDR3: TGCGCCAGCAGCTTATCAGAGGCGAATGAGCAGTTCTTC. It codes for CASSLSEANEQFF.

The chain recombines TRBV4-1 with TRBJ2-7; 8 nucleotides agree with TRBD2. CDR1 and CDR2 from the germline V gene are MGHRA and YSYEKL. CDR3 length: 15 amino acids. The trim removed 0 bases at V and 7 bases at J, leaving 8 bases unmatched. CDR3 protein: CASSQESGGRWEQYF. The CDR3 DNA reads TGCGCCAGCAGCCAAGAGAGCGGCGGGAGGTGGGAGCAGTACTTC.

The chain joins TRBV9 to TRBJ2-3; weak D call: TRBD1 (6 bases). Germline lookup yields CDR1 SGDLS and CDR2 YYNGEE. V was shortened by 3 bases and J by 6 bases, with 14 bases between the two germline ends. CDR3 length equals 14 residues. CDR3 bases: TGTGCCAGCAGCGGCCCTAAAGGGGGTGATACGCAGTATTTT. Protein product: CASSGPKGGDTQYF. The full variable domain, in which reference TRBV9 and TRBJ2-3 provide the parts outside the CDR3, is DSGVTQTPKHLITATGQRVTLRCSPRSGDLSVYWYQQSLDQGLQFLIQYYNGEERAKGNILERFSAQQFPDLHSELNLSSLELGDSALYFCASSGPKGGDTQYFGPGTRLTVL.

The chain couples TRBV9 to TRBJ1-5, with D perhaps TRBD1 (6 bases). Looked up from germline, CDR1 is SGDLS and CDR2 is YYNGEE. V was clipped by 0 bases and J by 5 bases, with 12 bases between them. The CDR3 runs 15 residues. CDR3 DNA sequence: TGTGCCAGCAGCGTAGGGTCAGGGGCAGATCAGCCCCAGCATTTT. Translation: CASSVGSGADQPQHF.

The chain recombines TRBV25-1 with TRBJ1-1; D might be TRBD1 (6 bases). The CDR3 is 13 amino acids. V dropped 6 bases and J dropped 1 base, with 9 bases sitting between them. Per the germline V gene, CDR1 is MGHDK and CDR2 is SYGVNS. This CDR3 is CASRETGNTEAFF. DNA of the CDR3: TGTGCCAGCAGAGAGACAGGGAACACTGAAGCTTTCTTT.

Note on this clone: Mismatch with germline at one junction end may stem from a read error. The chain is built from TRBV9 and TRBJ2-2; 8 positions agree with TRBD2. CDR1 is SGDLS and CDR2 is YYNGEE in the germline V gene. The CDR3 loop spans 19 amino acids. CDR3 in DNA: TGTGCCAGCAGCCCCTTAGCCTGGCGGGAGGACCCGAAGACCGGGGAGCTGTTTTTT. This translates into CASSPLAWREDPKTGELFF.

The chain has TRBV6-5 and TRBJ2-3; 10 bases agree with TRBD2. This CDR3 is 14 amino acids long. With V trimmed by 5 bases and J by 4 bases, 3 bases remained unmatched. The V gene's germline CDR1 is MNHEY and CDR2 SVGAGI. The CDR3 loop reads CASSPGLAADTQYF. DNA of the CDR3: TGTGCCAGCAGTCCCGGACTAGCGGCAGATACGCAGTATTTT.

The rearrangement uses TRBV19 and TRBJ2-1, with a possible D match to TRBD2 (6 bases). Germline V lookup: CDR1 LNHDA, CDR2 SQIVND (reference sequence). There are 15 residues in the CDR3. V lost 7 bases and J 1 base, leaving 14 bases between the germline ends. CDR3 residues: CASNPGLSSYNEQFF. CDR3 in DNA: TGTGCCAGTAACCCGGGACTTTCGTCCTACAATGAGCAGTTCTTC.